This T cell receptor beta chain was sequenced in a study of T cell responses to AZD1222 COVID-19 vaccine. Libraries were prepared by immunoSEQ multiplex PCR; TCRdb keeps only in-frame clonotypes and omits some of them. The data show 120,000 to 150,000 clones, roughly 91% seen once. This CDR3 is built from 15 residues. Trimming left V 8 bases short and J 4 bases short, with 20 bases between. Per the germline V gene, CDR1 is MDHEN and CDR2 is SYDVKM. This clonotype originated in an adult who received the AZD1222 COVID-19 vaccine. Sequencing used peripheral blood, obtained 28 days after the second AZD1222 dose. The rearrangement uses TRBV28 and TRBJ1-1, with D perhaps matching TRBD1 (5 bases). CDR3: CASWARTITGTEAFF. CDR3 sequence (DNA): TGTGCCAGCTGGGCACGGACAATAACGGGCACTGAAGCTTTCTTT.